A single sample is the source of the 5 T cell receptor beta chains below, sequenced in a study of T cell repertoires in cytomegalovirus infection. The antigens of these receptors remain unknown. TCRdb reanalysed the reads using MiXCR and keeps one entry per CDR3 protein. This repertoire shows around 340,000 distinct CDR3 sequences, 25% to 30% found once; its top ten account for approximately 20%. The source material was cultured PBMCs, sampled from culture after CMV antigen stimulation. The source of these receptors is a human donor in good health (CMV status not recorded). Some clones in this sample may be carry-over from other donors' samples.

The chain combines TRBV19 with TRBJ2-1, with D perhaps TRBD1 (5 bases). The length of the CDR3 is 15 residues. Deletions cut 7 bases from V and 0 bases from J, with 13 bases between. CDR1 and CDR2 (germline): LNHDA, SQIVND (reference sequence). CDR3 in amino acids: CASMKGHSSYNEQFF. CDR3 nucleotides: TGTGCCAGTATGAAAGGACATAGCTCCTACAATGAGCAGTTCTTC.

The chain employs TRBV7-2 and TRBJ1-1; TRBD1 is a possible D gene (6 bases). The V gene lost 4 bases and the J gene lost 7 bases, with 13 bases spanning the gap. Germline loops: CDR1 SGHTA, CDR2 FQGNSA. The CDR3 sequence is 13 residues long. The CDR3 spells CASSSRGGVEAFF. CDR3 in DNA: TGTGCCAGCAGCTCCAGAGGGGGAGTTGAAGCTTTCTTT.

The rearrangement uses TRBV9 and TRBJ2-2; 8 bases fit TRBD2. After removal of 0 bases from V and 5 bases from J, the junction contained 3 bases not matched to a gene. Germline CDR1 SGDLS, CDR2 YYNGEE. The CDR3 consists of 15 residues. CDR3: CASSVVTSGTGELFF. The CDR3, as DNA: TGTGCCAGCAGCGTAGTAACTAGCGGAACCGGGGAGCTGTTTTTT.

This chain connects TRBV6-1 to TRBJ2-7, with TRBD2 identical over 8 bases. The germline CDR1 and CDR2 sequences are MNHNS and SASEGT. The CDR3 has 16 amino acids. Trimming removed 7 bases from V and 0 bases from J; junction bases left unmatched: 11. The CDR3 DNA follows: TGTGCCAGCACCGATCACGGGGGGGGGAGCTCCTACGAGCAGTACTTC. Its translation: CASTDHGGGSSYEQYF.

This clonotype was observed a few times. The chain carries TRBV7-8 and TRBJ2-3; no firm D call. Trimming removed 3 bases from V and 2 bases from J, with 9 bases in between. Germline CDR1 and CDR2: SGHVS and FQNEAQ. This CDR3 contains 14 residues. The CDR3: CASSFTSNTDTQYF. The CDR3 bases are TGTGCCAGCAGCTTCACCTCAAACACAGATACGCAGTATTTT.